The clone carrying this T cell receptor (beta chain) has just one count. These data belong to a study of blood T cell repertoires in COVID-19. TCRdb's table, derived via immunoSEQ multiplex PCR, lists solely in-frame clones and lacks some. Found here are 100,000 to 150,000 clones, 90% to 95% of them singletons; the top ten hold around 2.1%. The V gene's germline CDR1 is GTSNPN and CDR2 SVGIG (reference sequence). The length of the CDR3 is 13 residues. V dropped 4 bases and J dropped 9 bases, with 15 bases sitting between them. The V call is TRBV30, the J call TRBJ2-2, with a tentative D call TRBD2 (6 bases). The sequence was collected from a man in his fifties or sixties with COVID-19, enrolled during active disease. What was sequenced was peripheral blood. The CDR3 region is CAWKTGLSRELFF. DNA of the CDR3: TGTGCCTGGAAAACGGGACTTTCCCGGGAGCTGTTTTTT.